This passage covers 10 T cell receptor beta chains from one sample sequenced in a study of control samples from healthy donors and cancer patients (dated by TCRdb to 2020 to 2022). The method behind the library was the immunoSEQ multiplex PCR assay. As stored in TCRdb, this immuneACCESS dataset retains in-frame rearrangements with V and J assigned. A fraction of the clones does not appear; measured against another copy, unresolved V genes explain less than half of the discrepancy, and the remainder lacks a known reason. The sample has over 100,000 clones on record, 80% to 95% of them singletons. The ten largest clones add up to 5.5% to 7% of the sample. The sample consisted of blood. These receptor sequences come from a man between 18 and 29 years old in good health.

The chain uses TRBV5-4 and TRBJ2-1; 16 bases line up with TRBD2. The V gene's germline CDR1 is SGHNT and CDR2 YYREEE (reference sequence). Germline trimming cut 0 bases from V and 6 bases from J; bases unmatched to any gene: 6. The CDR3 sequence is 18 residues long. CDR3 nucleotide sequence: TGTGCCAGCAGCTTGGACGGGACTAGCGGGGGGGCCTCCAATGAGCAGTTCTTC. Protein sequence: CASSLDGTSGGASNEQFF.

The genes are TRBV5-5 and TRBJ2-5; 15 bases match TRBD2. Germline CDR1 reads SGHKS; CDR2 reads YYEKEE (reference sequence). V shed 9 bases and J 1 base; nucleotides not matched to a gene: 7. This CDR3 contains 16 residues. The chain's CDR3 is CATAGLAGGIQETQYF. CDR3 nucleotide sequence: TGTGCCACCGCCGGACTAGCGGGGGGGATCCAAGAGACCCAGTACTTC. Complete variable domain (other parts from reference TRBV5-5 and TRBJ2-5): DAGVTQSPTHLIKTRGQQVTLRCSPISGHKSVSWYQQVLGQGPQFIFQYYEKEERGRGNFPDRFSARQFPNYSSELNVNALLLGDSALYLCATAGLAGGIQETQYFGPGTRLLVL.

This clone is a singleton in its sample. The chain employs TRBV7-6 and TRBJ2-1; 9 bases agree with TRBD1. V was pared by 8 bases and J by 5 bases, with 10 bases of the junction left unmatched. Germline lookup yields CDR1 SGHVS and CDR2 FNYEAQ. The CDR3 sequence is 15 residues long. This CDR3 is CASAAYRGRDNEQFF. The CDR3 bases are TGTGCCAGCGCAGCGTACAGGGGGCGGGACAATGAGCAGTTCTTC.

A word on this clone: The identical CDR3 is also encoded by other nucleotide sequences in the sample. This sequence joins TRBV2 and TRBJ1-6; TRBD1 is a possible D gene (6 bases). The CDR3 is 13 amino acids. Per the germline V gene, CDR1 is SNHLY and CDR2 is FYNNEI. The V end was cut by 4 bases, the J end by 5 bases, with 6 bases between. CDR3 amino acids: CASSGTDNSPLHF. CDR3 coding DNA: TGTGCCAGCAGTGGGACAGATAATTCACCCCTCCACTTT.

The V call is TRBV4-1, the J call TRBJ1-2, with 8 bases identical to TRBD1. This CDR3 comprises 17 residues. Trimming removed 3 bases from V and 0 bases from J; junction bases left unmatched: 9. The germline CDR1 and CDR2 sequences are MGHRA and YSYEKL. The CDR3 region is CASSQPGQVKSNYGYTF. CDR3 DNA: TGCGCCAGCAGCCAGCCGGGACAGGTGAAATCTAACTATGGCTACACCTTC.

The chain employs TRBV10-2 and TRBJ2-7, with 9 bases identical to TRBD1. The CDR3 has 15 amino acids. The trim removed 6 bases at V and 0 bases at J, leaving 6 bases unmatched. The V gene's germline CDR1 is WSHSY and CDR2 SAAADI. CDR3 nucleotide sequence: TGCGCCAGCAGGCGGACAGGGGTGAGCTCCTACGAGCAGTACTTC. As protein: CASRRTGVSSYEQYF.

The chain joins TRBV5-1 to TRBJ2-3, with 8 nucleotides matching TRBD2. V dropped 1 base and J dropped 2; count of bases not matched to a gene: 6. Germline lookup yields CDR1 SGHRS and CDR2 YFSETQ. This CDR3 spans 16 amino acids. The CDR3 coding sequence is TGCGCCAGCAGCTTGATGGCGGGGGGATACACAGATACGCAGTATTTT. Translation gives CASSLMAGGYTDTQYF.

The V and J genes are TRBV3-1 (or the pseudogene TRBV3-2) and TRBJ2-2; 8 nucleotides match TRBD2. Trimming removed 2 bases from V and 5 bases from J; junction bases left unmatched: 4. This CDR3 has 15 residues. Germline CDR1 LGHDT, CDR2 YNNKEL (reference sequence). The CDR3 here is CASSQRPGGTGELFF. CDR3 nucleotide sequence: TGTGCCAGCAGCCAAAGACCGGGGGGGACCGGGGAGCTGTTTTTT.

The chain combines TRBV5-1 with TRBJ2-3, with D perhaps matching TRBD2 (6 bases). Germline CDR1 reads SGHRS; CDR2 reads YFSETQ. The CDR3 is 16 amino acids. Between the trimmed V and J ends, which lost 2 bases and 0 bases, there was a span of 13 bases. CDR3: CASSFLLAGSTDTQYF. CDR3 DNA: TGCGCCAGCAGCTTTTTATTGGCGGGGAGCACAGATACGCAGTATTTT. Full variable domain (missing parts from reference TRBV5-1 and TRBJ2-3): KAGVTQTPRYLIKTRGQQVTLSCSPISGHRSVSWYQQTPGQGLQFLFEYFSETQRNKGNFPGRFSGRQFSNSRSEMNVSTLELGDSALYLCASSFLLAGSTDTQYFGPGTRLTVL.

The chain recombines TRBV7-2 with TRBJ2-7; no reliable D call. V lost 5 bases and J lost 4, with 9 bases in between. There are 12 residues in the CDR3. The germline CDR1 and CDR2 sequences are SGHTA and FQGNSA. The CDR3 DNA reads TGTGCCAGCAGCCCCCAACCTTACGAGCAGTACTTC. Protein: CASSPQPYEQYF.